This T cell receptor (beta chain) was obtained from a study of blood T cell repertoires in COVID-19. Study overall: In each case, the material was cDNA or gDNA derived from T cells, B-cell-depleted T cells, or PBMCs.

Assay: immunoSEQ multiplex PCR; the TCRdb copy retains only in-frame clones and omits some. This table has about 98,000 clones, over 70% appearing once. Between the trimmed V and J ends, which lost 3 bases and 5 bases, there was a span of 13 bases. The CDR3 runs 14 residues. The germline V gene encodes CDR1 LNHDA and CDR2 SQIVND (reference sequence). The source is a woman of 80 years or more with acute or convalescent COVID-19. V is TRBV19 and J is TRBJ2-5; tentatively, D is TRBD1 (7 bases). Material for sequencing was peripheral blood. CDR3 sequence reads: CASSMEGAGETQYF. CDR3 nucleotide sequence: TGTGCCAGTAGTATGGAGGGGGCCGGGGAGACCCAGTACTTC.